This TCR beta chain originates from a study of beta chain features in type 1 diabetes. Of the isolated RNA, all was reverse transcribed, and so the sequenced material was expressed TCRB transcripts. Some clones are missing from TCRdb's copy, which holds only in-frame ones; the method was immunoSEQ multiplex PCR. The top ten hold 0.03% to 0.035% of the sample, which has 200,000 to 250,000 clones, more than 9% seen once. The V end lost 1 base, the J end lost 1 base, and 7 bases lay between the germline ends. This CDR3 has 14 amino acids. Germline CDR1 MGHRA, CDR2 YSYEKL. The gene calls are TRBV4-1 and TRBJ1-1, with a weak D call TRBD1 (5 bases). This TCR was recovered from a woman aged 18-30 years in good health. Sequences were obtained from naive CD4+ T cells from blood. CDR3 bases: TGCGCCAGCAGCCAAGCCCAGGGGAACACTGAAGCTTTCTTT. This encodes CASSQAQGNTEAFF.